The clone carrying this TCR beta chain was seen ten or more times. The antigen remains undetermined. Individual cDNA molecules were tagged with unique molecular identifiers. MiXCR, run by TCRdb on the 5' RACE reads, gives a single entry per CDR3 protein. In the table there are around 30,000 distinct CDR3 sequences, about 8.2% of which are singletons. The sample is drawn from a study of early T cells in non-severe SARS-CoV-2 infection. Turning to the study itself: Whole-blood bulk RNA, unsorted, was sequenced, and chains were unpaired.

Germline CDR1 is LGHNA and CDR2 is YSLEER. The CDR3 consists of 15 residues. Trimming removed 1 base at V and 1 base at J, with 11 bases between. Points from the study as a whole: Matches to VDJdb favored anti-spike CD8 responses and missed private and CD4 specificities.

The chain recombines TRBV4-3 with TRBJ2-7; D gene ambiguous. The receptor's source is an adult who was a healthcare worker with PCR-confirmed SARS-CoV-2 infection or an uninfected control (not recorded which). Sequencing was carried out using whole blood. The CDR3 DNA follows: TGCGCCAGCAGCCAAGGGACCGCTGGTTCCTACGAGCAGTACTTC. Translating it yields CASSQGTAGSYEQYF.